One sample yielded the 22 T cell receptor beta chains listed below, sequenced in a study of neurological immune-mediated disorders. As to time point: technical triplicate 2. TCRdb reprocessed the 5' RACE reads via MiXCR and lists one record per CDR3 protein. Seen here are more than 30,000 distinct CDR3 sequences, about 14% observed once, and the top ten hold 4% to 5.5%. The sequencing input was CD4+ T cells from blood. Receptors originate from a female donor with HTLV-1-associated myelopathy (HAM/TSP).

This clonotype has ten or more counts. The rearrangement links TRBV5-1 to TRBJ2-2; no definite D call. The germline CDR1 and CDR2 sequences are SGHRS and YFSETQ. V lost 1 base, J lost 2 bases, and 9 bases lay in between. CDR3 length: 15 residues. The CDR3 DNA reads as TGCGCCAGCAGCTTGAGAGGCAGAAACACCGGGGAGCTGTTTTTT. Its protein product is CASSLRGRNTGELFF.

About this clonotype itself: The junction and the germline gene differ at one end; a read error may be behind it. This chain connects TRBV2 to TRBJ2-3; D is ambiguous. The CDR3 has 14 residues. CDR1 and CDR2 (germline): SNHLY, FYNNEI. The CDR3 is CAISGSLSTDTQYF. For the CDR3, the DNA is TGTGCCATCAGTGGATCCCTTAGCACAGATACGCAGTATTTT.

This clonotype was seen repeatedly, ten times or more. The V call is TRBV2, the J call TRBJ2-1; the match to TRBD2 covers 12 bases. Unmatched junction bases numbered 5, after V lost 7 bases and J lost 4 bases. Germline V CDR1 and CDR2: SNHLY, FYNNEI. The CDR3 extends over 15 amino acids. The CDR3: CASNALAGGYNEQFF. CDR3 coding DNA: TGTGCCAGCAACGCCCTAGCGGGGGGGTACAATGAGCAGTTCTTC. Combining the CDR3 with reference TRBV2 and TRBJ2-1 gives the whole variable domain EPEVTQTPSHQVTQMGQEVILRCVPISNHLYFYWYRQILGQKVEFLVSFYNNEISEKSEIFDDQFSVERPDGSNFTLKIRSTKLEDSAMYFCASNALAGGYNEQFFGPGTRLTVL.

This clonotype was seen ten or more times. This sequence joins TRBV5-5 and TRBJ2-5; D gene uncertain. This CDR3 region has 15 residues. Germline V lookup: CDR1 SGHKS, CDR2 YYEKEE (reference sequence). V lost 4 bases and J lost 4, with 17 bases in between. CDR3 protein: CASSDPDGLGETQYF. The CDR3 region has the DNA TGTGCCAGCAGCGACCCCGACGGTTTAGGAGAGACCCAGTACTTC.

This clonotype was seen at least ten times. The chain couples TRBV20-1 to TRBJ1-2, with D uncertain. Trimming took 3 bases from V and 5 from J, leaving 10 bases between them. Germline CDR1 reads DFQATT; CDR2 reads SNEGSKA (reference sequence). This CDR3 is built from 12 residues. The CDR3: CSASKAEYGYTF. The CDR3 coding sequence is TGCAGTGCTAGTAAGGCAGAATATGGCTACACCTTC.

There are many counts of this clonotype. The chain combines TRBV7-2 with TRBJ2-3, with 13 nucleotides matching TRBD2. The CDR3 runs to 15 residues. The ends lost 5 bases at V and 5 bases at J; junction bases unmatched: 4. Germline V gene lookup returns CDR1 SGHTA and CDR2 FQGNSA. CDR3 sequence reads: CASSPLAGGRDTQYF. Here the CDR3 DNA reads TGTGCCAGCAGCCCACTAGCGGGGGGGCGAGATACGCAGTATTTT. Drawing the rest from reference TRBV7-2 and TRBJ2-3, the complete variable domain is GAGVSQSPSNKVTEKGKDVELRCDPISGHTALYWYRQSLGQGLEFLIYFQGNSAPDKSGLPSDRFSAERTGGSVSTLTIQRTQQEDSAVYLCASSPLAGGRDTQYFGPGTRLTVL.

The table lists this clonotype with many counts. This chain uses TRBV5-1 with TRBJ1-1; possibly TRBD1 for D (5 bases). The CDR3 is made up of 15 amino acids. Looked up from germline, CDR1 is SGHRS and CDR2 is YFSETQ. Trimming left V 6 bases short and J 0 bases short, with 15 bases between. The CDR3 here is CASTHTDRMNTEAFF. CDR3 DNA: TGCGCCAGCACCCACACTGACAGAATGAACACTGAAGCTTTCTTT. Together with reference TRBV5-1 and TRBJ1-1, the CDR3 gives the full variable domain: KAGVTQTPRYLIKTRGQQVTLSCSPISGHRSVSWYQQTPGQGLQFLFEYFSETQRNKGNFPGRFSGRQFSNSRSEMNVSTLELGDSALYLCASTHTDRMNTEAFFGQGTRLTVV.

For this clonotype: At one boundary the junction diverges from the germline segment, which might be a read error. V is TRBV10-3 and J is TRBJ2-1, with 9 bases aligning to TRBD1. The germline V gene encodes CDR1 ENHRY and CDR2 SYGVKD. The CDR3 loop spans 14 amino acids. The CDR3 nucleotides are TGTGCCATCAGGCCGGGACAGGGAAGCGGTGAGCAGTTTTTC. It yields the protein CAIRPGQGSGEQFF.

This clonotype was recorded at least ten times. This sequence joins TRBV20-1 and TRBJ2-3; TRBD2 matches 8 bases. Per germline, CDR1 DFQATT and CDR2 SNEGSKA (reference sequence). Trimming removed 6 bases from V and 5 bases from J; junction bases left unmatched: 22. This CDR3 comprises 18 residues. The CDR3 is CSARAVVGAGAPLDTQYF. Written as DNA, the CDR3 is TGCAGTGCGAGGGCCGTTGTGGGAGCGGGGGCACCCCTAGATACGCAGTATTTT.

This clonotype came up many times. The chain links TRBV15 to TRBJ2-3, with 10 nucleotides matching TRBD2. The CDR3 is 14 residues long. The ends lost 8 bases at V and 7 bases at J; junction bases unmatched: 9. Per the germline V gene, CDR1 is LNHNV and CDR2 is YYDKDF (reference sequence). The CDR3 reads CATSSGRTSNTQYF. DNA for the CDR3: TGTGCCACCTCTAGCGGGAGAACCTCCAATACGCAGTATTTT.

This clonotype appeared many times. The rearrangement links TRBV29-1 to TRBJ1-2; D is perhaps TRBD1 (6 bases). CDR3 size: 15 residues. The V gene lost 6 bases and the J gene lost 3 bases, with 20 bases spanning the gap. Germline-derived CDR1 and CDR2 are SQVTM and ANQGSEA. CDR3 region: CSVLGQGPSDYGYTF. Here the CDR3 DNA reads TGCAGCGTCCTGGGGCAGGGGCCAAGCGACTATGGCTACACCTTC.

This clonotype was seen many times. DNA of the CDR3: TGTGCCAGCAGTCTTCAGACAGCAGCCAAAAACATTCAGTACTTC. It codes for CASSLQTAAKNIQYF. The chain combines TRBV28 with TRBJ2-4, with TRBD1 as a possible D gene (5 bases). Germline loops: CDR1 MDHEN, CDR2 SYDVKM. Trimming stripped 5 bases from V and 0 bases from J, with 11 bases between. The CDR3 is made up of 15 amino acids.

This clonotype was detected many times. V gene TRBV20-1 combines with J gene TRBJ2-7, with D hard to call. CDR3 length equals 12 residues. Germline CDR1 reads DFQATT; CDR2 reads SNEGSKA (reference sequence). Trimming removed 0 bases from V and 0 bases from J, with 3 bases in between. CDR3 region: CSARDLSYEQYF. The CDR3 region has the DNA TGCAGTGCTAGAGATCTCTCCTACGAGCAGTACTTC.

Note on this clonotype: The junction does not match germline at one end; this may be a read error. This chain connects TRBV3-1 to TRBJ2-7; TRBD1 matches 8 bases. This CDR3 comprises 18 residues. The V gene's germline CDR1 is LGHDT and CDR2 YNNKEL (reference sequence). This CDR3 reads CVSSQGRDRTGHWAEQYF. The CDR3 DNA sequence: TGTGTCAGCAGCCAAGGCAGGGATCGGACAGGGCACTGGGCAGAGCAGTACTTC.

This clonotype has at least ten counts. The rearrangement links TRBV5-1 to TRBJ2-1, with 9 bases matching TRBD2. With V trimmed by 0 bases and J by 3 bases, 7 bases remained unmatched. This CDR3 comprises 17 residues. The germline CDR1 and CDR2 sequences are SGHRS and YFSETQ. The CDR3 sequence: CASSLVSSGMYYNEQFF. For the CDR3, the DNA is TGCGCCAGCAGCTTGGTTTCTAGCGGGATGTACTACAATGAGCAGTTCTTC. Full variable domain (remainder filled in from reference TRBV5-1 and TRBJ2-1): KAGVTQTPRYLIKTRGQQVTLSCSPISGHRSVSWYQQTPGQGLQFLFEYFSETQRNKGNFPGRFSGRQFSNSRSEMNVSTLELGDSALYLCASSLVSSGMYYNEQFFGPGTRLTVL.

The sample holds many counts of this clonotype. The chain links TRBV19 to TRBJ2-1; 11 nucleotides align to TRBD2. CDR1 and CDR2 from the germline V gene are LNHDA and SQIVND (reference sequence). The CDR3 runs to 17 residues. The junction had 6 bases not matched to a gene; V was cut back by 1 base and J by 4 bases. The CDR3 nucleotides read TGTGCCAGTAGTATAGGGCTAGCGGGAGGTGCTTACAATGAGCAGTTCTTC. It yields the protein CASSIGLAGGAYNEQFF.

This clonotype was counted ten times or more. DNA for the CDR3: TGTGCCAGCAGTTACGAACAGGGTCAGAGTGAGCAGTTCTTC. It encodes CASSYEQGQSEQFF. The V gene is TRBV6-6, the J gene TRBJ2-1; a weak D match, TRBD1 (6 bases). Trimming took 2 bases from V and 9 from J, leaving 14 bases between them. In germline, CDR1 is MNHNY, CDR2 SVGAGI (reference sequence). The CDR3 extends over 14 amino acids.

This clonotype has a count of ten or more. As DNA, the CDR3 is TGCAGTGCTACTTGGTCTAATCAGCCCCAGCATTTT. This gives the protein CSATWSNQPQHF. The J gene is TRBJ1-5, the V gene TRBV20-1; D is unclear. Germline V lookup: CDR1 DFQATT, CDR2 SNEGSKA (reference sequence). The CDR3 consists of 12 residues. Trimming left V 4 bases short and J 4 bases short, with 8 bases between.

This clonotype is labeled as medium-sized. The chain uses TRBV5-1 and TRBJ2-5; possibly TRBD2 for D (5 bases). Trimming stripped 4 bases from V and 5 bases from J, with 9 bases between. This CDR3 is built from 12 residues. Germline CDR1 is SGHRS and CDR2 is YFSETQ. For the CDR3, the DNA is TGCGCCAGCAGCCCTAGAGGGGAGACCCAGTACTTC. This translates into CASSPRGETQYF.

This clonotype was counted ten times or more. The chain is built from TRBV7-3 and TRBJ1-1; the D gene is possibly TRBD1 (6 bases). This CDR3 spans 13 amino acids. Germline V gene sequence: CDR1 SGHTA, CDR2 FQGTGA. V shed 5 bases and J shed 4 bases, with 11 bases lying between them. The CDR3 spells CASSLQGTTEAFF. CDR3 nucleotide sequence: TGTGCCAGCAGCCTACAGGGAACCACTGAAGCTTTCTTT.

This clonotype was observed at least ten times. This chain links TRBV5-1 with TRBJ2-3, with D unresolved. V dropped 3 bases and J dropped 0 bases, with 11 bases sitting between them. The CDR3 contains 15 residues. Germline loops: CDR1 SGHRS, CDR2 YFSETQ. The CDR3 DNA reads TGCGCCAGCAGCTCCGAAGGCAGAAGCACAGATACGCAGTATTTT. It codes for CASSSEGRSTDTQYF. The full variable domain, its missing parts supplied by reference TRBV5-1 and TRBJ2-3, is KAGVTQTPRYLIKTRGQQVTLSCSPISGHRSVSWYQQTPGQGLQFLFEYFSETQRNKGNFPGRFSGRQFSNSRSEMNVSTLELGDSALYLCASSSEGRSTDTQYFGPGTRLTVL.

There are many counts of this clonotype. V usage is TRBV24-1 and J usage is TRBJ2-1; either TRBD1 or TRBD2 may supply D (5 bases each). CDR1 and CDR2 from the germline V gene are KGHDR and SFDVKD. The CDR3 runs 16 residues. V was clipped by 0 bases and J by 5 bases, with 13 bases between them. The CDR3 spells CATSDLPPGRNNEQFF. CDR3 bases: TGTGCCACCAGTGATTTGCCTCCGGGACGCAACAATGAGCAGTTCTTC.